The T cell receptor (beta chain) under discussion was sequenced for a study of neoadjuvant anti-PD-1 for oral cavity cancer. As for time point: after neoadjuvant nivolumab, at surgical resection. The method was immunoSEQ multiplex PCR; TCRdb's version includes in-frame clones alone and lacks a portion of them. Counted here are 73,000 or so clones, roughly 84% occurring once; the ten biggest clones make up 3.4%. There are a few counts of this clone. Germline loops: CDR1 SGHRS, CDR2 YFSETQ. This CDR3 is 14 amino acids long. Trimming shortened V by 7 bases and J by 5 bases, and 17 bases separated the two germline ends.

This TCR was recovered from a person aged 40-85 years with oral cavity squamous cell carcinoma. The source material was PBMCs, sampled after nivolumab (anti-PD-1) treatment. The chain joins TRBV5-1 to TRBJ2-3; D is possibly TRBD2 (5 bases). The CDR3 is CASSIATTKDTQYF. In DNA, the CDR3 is TGCGCCAGCTCCATAGCGACAACGAAAGATACGCAGTATTTT.